The next 17 T cell receptor beta chains were all read from a single sample in a study of T-cell reconstitution after alpha-beta-depleted transplantation in children. Preparation of the TCRbeta library involved a method that used unique molecular identifiers. TCRdb itself ran the PCR reads through MiXCR, one entry per CDR3 protein. The sample consists of about 250,000 distinct CDR3 sequences, around 25% of them appearing once. The starting material was PBMCs, mostly from graft donor cells, obtained 360 days after TCRalphabeta/CD19-depleted stem cell transplant. The receptors were sampled from a female patient between 2 and 15 years old who had a stem cell transplant for congenital amegakaryocytic thrombocytopenia, so the T cells may come from the graft donor.

This clonotype has a handful of counts. This chain joins TRBV27 and TRBJ2-1; 12 nucleotides line up with TRBD2. Germline V CDR1 and CDR2: MNHEY, SMNVEV (reference sequence). This CDR3 has 16 amino acids. Trimming at V came to 8 bases and at J to 1 base, leaving 6 bases not matched to a gene. The CDR3: CASDASGRASYNEQFF. The DNA of the CDR3 is TGTGCCAGCGACGCTAGCGGGAGGGCTTCCTACAATGAGCAGTTCTTC.

The chain carries TRBV5-5 and TRBJ2-5; 7 nucleotides agree with TRBD2. This CDR3 is built from 15 residues. Germline assignment: CDR1 SGHKS and CDR2 YYEKEE (reference sequence). V lost 2 bases to trimming and J lost 5 bases; unmatched junction nucleotides: 9. CDR3 nucleotide sequence: TGTGCCAGCAGCTTCGGAGTGGAGGGAGGGGAGACCCAGTACTTC. Protein product: CASSFGVEGGETQYF.

V gene TRBV20-1 combines with J gene TRBJ1-3, with TRBD1 matching over 7 bases. This CDR3 is built from 17 residues. From germline, CDR1 is DFQATT and CDR2 SNEGSKA (reference sequence). Germline trimming cut 4 bases from V and 2 bases from J; bases unmatched to any gene: 14. Written as DNA, the CDR3 is TGCAGTGCTACTACAGGGGTATCTTTAGATGCTGGAAACACCATATATTTT. This translates into CSATTGVSLDAGNTIYF.

This clonotype was detected only a few times. The chain has TRBV2 and TRBJ2-3; TRBD2 matches 7 bases. Trimming at V came to 4 bases and at J to 4 bases, leaving 14 bases not matched to a gene. The CDR3 is 17 amino acids. Germline V CDR1 and CDR2: SNHLY, FYNNEI. The CDR3 here is CASSGLRESRAADTQYF. The CDR3 bases are TGTGCCAGCAGTGGCTTGCGGGAGAGTAGGGCCGCAGATACGCAGTATTTT.

This clonotype came up a few times. The chain uses TRBV20-1 and TRBJ1-5; D possibly corresponds to TRBD1 (6 bases). Germline values: CDR1 DFQATT, CDR2 SNEGSKA (reference sequence). There are 13 residues in the CDR3. The germline V and J ends were trimmed by 3 bases and 5 bases, with 11 bases remaining between them. The CDR3 loop reads CSARIPGDQPQHF. The CDR3 DNA reads TGCAGTGCTAGGATACCAGGGGATCAGCCCCAGCATTTT.

The chain uses TRBV10-3 and TRBJ2-6, with unresolved D. The ends were cut back, 5 bases at V and 1 base at J, with 6 bases in the middle. This CDR3 comprises 14 residues. Germline-derived CDR1 and CDR2 are ENHRY and SYGVKD. Here the CDR3 reads CAISRTSGANVLTF. Written as DNA, the CDR3 is TGTGCCATCAGTAGGACGTCTGGGGCCAACGTCCTGACTTTC.

The rearrangement uses TRBV7-9 and TRBJ1-1, with D hard to call. The CDR3 loop spans 13 amino acids. V was clipped by 4 bases and J by 5 bases, with 11 bases between them. Per the germline V gene, CDR1 is SEHNR and CDR2 is FQNEAQ (reference sequence). Here the CDR3 DNA reads TGTGCCAGCAGCTCAACTCTAGAGACTGAAGCTTTCTTT. The encoded protein is CASSSTLETEAFF.

This clonotype has just a few counts. V is TRBV7-2 and J is TRBJ2-7, with 10 bases matching TRBD2. V was pared by 2 bases and J by 4 bases, with 5 bases of the junction left unmatched. From germline, CDR1 is SGHTA and CDR2 FQGNSA. The CDR3 sequence is 15 residues long. The CDR3 loop reads CASSLTSGEYYEQYF. The DNA of the CDR3 is TGTGCCAGCAGCTTAACTAGCGGGGAGTATTACGAGCAGTACTTC.

In this sample, this clonotype turned up a few times. The V and J genes are TRBV4-3 and TRBJ2-1; 10 bases map to TRBD2. The CDR3 contains 20 residues. CDR1 LGHNA and CDR2 YSLEER come from the germline V gene. V shed 0 bases and J 0 bases; nucleotides not matched to a gene: 11. DNA for the CDR3: TGCGCCAGCAGCCAAGAGCCGCGGACTAGCGGAACGAGCTCCTACAATGAGCAGTTCTTC. It is translated as CASSQEPRTSGTSSYNEQFF.

Only a few counts were recorded for this clonotype. CDR3: CASSLETSPYGYTF. CDR3 bases: TGTGCCAGCAGCTTAGAGACTTCCCCCTATGGCTACACCTTC. The chain is built from TRBV7-9 and TRBJ1-2; no clear D gene. The ends were cut back, 1 base at V and 4 bases at J, with 10 bases in the middle. Looked up from germline, CDR1 is SEHNR and CDR2 is FQNEAQ (reference sequence). This CDR3 spans 14 amino acids.

The V and J genes are TRBV24-1 and TRBJ2-1; no reliable D call. Germline lookup yields CDR1 KGHDR and CDR2 SFDVKD. The CDR3 contains 13 residues. Trimming took off 4 bases at V and 9 bases at J, with 12 bases between the two ends. The CDR3 loop reads CATSELVWGEQFF. DNA of the CDR3: TGTGCCACCAGTGAACTCGTATGGGGTGAGCAGTTCTTC.

In this sample, this clonotype turned up once. The chain carries TRBV20-1 and TRBJ2-7; no clear D gene. CDR1 is DFQATT, CDR2 SNEGSKA, per germline (reference sequence). The length of the CDR3 is 12 residues. Trimming removed 3 bases at V and 3 bases at J, with 9 bases between. CDR3 coding DNA: TGCAGTGCTAGGCCCACCTTCTACGAGCAGTACTTC. Encoded protein: CSARPTFYEQYF.

The chain couples TRBV30 to TRBJ2-5; perhaps TRBD2 as D (6 bases). Per the germline V gene, CDR1 is GTSNPN and CDR2 is SVGIG (reference sequence). Deletions cut 3 bases from V and 4 bases from J, with 12 bases between. The CDR3 contains 13 residues. The CDR3 bases are TGTGCCTGGAGAGGCGGGGTCGCAGAGACCCAGTACTTC. It encodes CAWRGGVAETQYF. The entire variable domain, with the rest obtained from reference TRBV30 and TRBJ2-5, is as follows: SQTIHQWPATLVQPVGSPLSLECTVEGTSNPNLYWYRQAAGRGLQLLFYSVGIGQISSEVPQNLSASRPQDRQFILSSKKLLLSDSGFYLCAWRGGVAETQYFGPGTRLLVL.

The sample holds many counts of this clonotype. V usage is TRBV5-1 and J usage is TRBJ2-1; D unclear. Germline V lookup: CDR1 SGHRS, CDR2 YFSETQ. Trimming took off 4 bases at V and 0 bases at J, with 8 bases between the two ends. The length of the CDR3 is 14 residues. The CDR3 sequence is CASSPEFSYNEQFF. The CDR3 DNA is TGCGCCAGCAGCCCCGAGTTCTCCTACAATGAGCAGTTCTTC.

V and J are TRBV13 and TRBJ2-1; 9 nucleotides align to TRBD2. CDR1 is PRHDT, CDR2 FYEKMQ, per germline (reference sequence). CDR3 length: 15 residues. V trimming: 5 bases; J trimming: 2 bases; junction bases outside the gene matches: 4. The DNA for the CDR3 is TGTGCCAGCAGCGGACTAGCGAAAACCTACAATGAGCAGTTCTTC. Translating it yields CASSGLAKTYNEQFF.

In this sample, this clonotype turned up a few times. This chain links TRBV4-3 with TRBJ2-1; 8 bases are a match to TRBD2. The CDR3 is made up of 19 amino acids. Germline-derived CDR1 and CDR2 are LGHNA and YSLEER. After removal of 0 bases from V and 2 bases from J, the junction contained 12 bases not matched to a gene. As DNA, the CDR3 is TGCGCCAGCAGCCAAGATGGGTCGGGAGGGCGGACCGCCTACAATGAGCAGTTCTTC. Translation: CASSQDGSGGRTAYNEQFF.

The chain links TRBV5-1 to TRBJ2-5; D not resolved. The germline V gene encodes CDR1 SGHRS and CDR2 YFSETQ. The CDR3 totals 14 residues. Trimming stripped 0 bases from V and 2 bases from J, with 8 bases between. The CDR3 sequence: CASSLGFTQETQYF. The CDR3 nucleotides read TGCGCCAGCAGCTTGGGGTTTACGCAAGAGACCCAGTACTTC.